This TCR beta chain comes out of a study of blood T cell repertoires in COVID-19. Study-level information: Sample material is recorded as cDNA or gDNA derived from T cells, B-cell-depleted T cells, or PBMCs.

Here immunoSEQ multiplex PCR was the method, and the copy in TCRdb shows in-frame clones only, minus some. The sample contains about 300,000 clones, roughly 92% of which appear only once. Seattle's cohort entered during active infection and was followed longitudinally. The germline V gene encodes CDR1 KGHDR and CDR2 SFDVKD. With V trimmed by 5 bases and J by 4 bases, 9 bases remained unmatched. This CDR3 comprises 16 residues. The V call is TRBV24-1, the J call TRBJ2-2, with 7 bases lining up with TRBD1. This receptor was obtained from a woman in her thirties with COVID-19, enrolled during active disease. Sequencing used peripheral blood. CDR3 sequence (DNA): TGTGCCACCAGTGCCCGACAGGGTAGGCCCACCGGGGAGCTGTTTTTT. Translated: CATSARQGRPTGELFF.